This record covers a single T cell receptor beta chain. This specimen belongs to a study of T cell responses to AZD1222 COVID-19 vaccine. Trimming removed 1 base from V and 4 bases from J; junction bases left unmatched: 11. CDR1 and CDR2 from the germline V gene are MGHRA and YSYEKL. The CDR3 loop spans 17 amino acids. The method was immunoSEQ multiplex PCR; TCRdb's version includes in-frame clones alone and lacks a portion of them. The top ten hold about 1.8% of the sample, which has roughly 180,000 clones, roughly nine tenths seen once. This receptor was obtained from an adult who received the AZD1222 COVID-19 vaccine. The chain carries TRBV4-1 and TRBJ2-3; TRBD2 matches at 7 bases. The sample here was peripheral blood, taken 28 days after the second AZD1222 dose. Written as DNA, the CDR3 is TGCGCCAGCAGCCAAGGAATGACTAGTGGGAGGGCAGATACGCAGTATTTT. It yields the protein CASSQGMTSGRADTQYF.